One and the same sample provided the 21 T cell receptor beta chains below, sequenced in a study of vaccination effects on CD4 cells after COVID-19. No antigens are known for them. Viral peptide pools were used in the ViraFEST assay to expand antigen-specific CD4+ T cells, and sequencing came afterward. Cultured cells yielded isolated CD4+ T cells after less than 11 days. Either the BNT162b2 or mRNA-1273 vaccine was given to participants in two doses. Sequenced by immunoSEQ multiplex PCR; TCRdb stores in-frame clones only, minus some. The sample has 30,000 to 40,000 clones, 70% to 85% seen once; the top ten hold roughly 1.9%. Sample: CD4+ T cells from PBMCs cultured with HCoV-NL63 spike peptides, taken after COVID-19 vaccination. The receptors derive from a human donor who received a COVID-19 vaccine. Some clones in this sample may be carry-over from other donors' samples.

This clone counts as medium-sized. This chain uses TRBV7-3 with TRBJ2-3; no definite D call. Looked up from germline, CDR1 is SGHTA and CDR2 is FQGTGA. V lost 4 bases and J lost 6, with 11 bases in between. This CDR3 is built from 13 residues. CDR3 sequence reads: CASSSYLSDTQYF. In DNA, the CDR3 is TGTGCCAGCAGCTCCTACCTATCGGATACGCAGTATTTT. The full variable domain, in which reference TRBV7-3 and TRBJ2-3 provide the parts outside the CDR3, is GAGVSQTPSNKVTEKGKYVELRCDPISGHTALYWYRQSLGQGPEFLIYFQGTGAADDSGLPNDRFFAVRPEGSVSTLKIQRTERGDSAVYLCASSSYLSDTQYFGPGTRLTVL.

A word on this clone: The sample has other DNA sequences that encode this CDR3 too. The chain links TRBV7-3 to TRBJ2-5; tentatively, D is TRBD1 (6 bases). Trimming removed 4 bases from V and 2 bases from J, with 8 bases in between. Germline CDR1 SGHTA, CDR2 FQGTGA. CDR3 size: 13 residues. In nucleotides, the CDR3 is TGTGCCAGCAGCTCCGGACAGCAAGAGACCCAGTACTTC. This translates into CASSSGQQETQYF.

The chain is built from TRBV10-1 and TRBJ2-3; tentatively, D is TRBD2 (6 bases). This CDR3 is built from 16 residues. The germline CDR1 and CDR2 sequences are WNHNN and SYGVQD (reference sequence). Trimming took off 0 bases at V and 0 bases at J, with 10 bases between the two ends. This CDR3 is CASSESGGLSTDTQYF. DNA for the CDR3: TGCGCCAGCAGTGAGTCGGGAGGATTAAGCACAGATACGCAGTATTTT.

This chain links TRBV7-8 with TRBJ2-7; 10 bases are shared with TRBD2. The germline CDR1 and CDR2 sequences are SGHVS and FQNEAQ. The CDR3 has 17 residues. With V trimmed by 5 bases and J by 6 bases, 16 bases remained unmatched. The CDR3 DNA sequence: TGTGCCAGCAGCCTTAGCCGCCTAGCGGGGGTAGACGGCGAGCAGTACGTC. As protein: CASSLSRLAGVDGEQYV.

This clone was seen a single time. The genes are TRBV5-8 and TRBJ2-7; 7 bases line up with TRBD2. Germline V CDR1 and CDR2: SGHTS, YDEGEE. With V trimmed by 4 bases and J by 4 bases, 11 bases remained unmatched. This CDR3 comprises 15 residues. CDR3 coding DNA: TGTGCCAGCAGCCCCCGGGGAGGGGACTATTACGAGCAGTACGTC. This translates into CASSPRGGDYYEQYV.

The CDR3: CASSPQGAGGYTF. DNA for the CDR3: TGTGCCAGCAGCCCCCAGGGGGCGGGCGGCTACACCTTC. The chain employs TRBV7-3 and TRBJ1-2, with TRBD1 identical over 8 bases. CDR1 and CDR2 (germline): SGHTA, FQGTGA. This CDR3 has 13 residues. J lost 8 bases, V lost 5 bases, and 7 bases had no gene match.

The chain employs TRBV15 and TRBJ2-3, with D perhaps given as TRBD1 or TRBD2 (6 bases each). CDR1 and CDR2 from the germline V gene are LNHNV and YYDKDF (reference sequence). The V end was cut by 3 bases, the J end by 3 bases, with 19 bases between. The CDR3 extends over 17 amino acids. DNA for the CDR3: TGTGCCACCAGCAGGGACCCCGGGACGGGGGCAACAGATACGCAGTATTTT. Amino acid sequence: CATSRDPGTGATDTQYF.

This chain uses TRBV6-6 with TRBJ1-2; perhaps TRBD1 as D (6 bases). The germline CDR1 and CDR2 sequences are MNHNY and SVGAGI (reference sequence). The CDR3 contains 15 residues. Trimming took 4 bases from V and 5 from J, leaving 17 bases between them. The CDR3 sequence: CASSSGTLGSYGYTF. The CDR3 DNA sequence: TGTGCCAGCAGTTCCGGGACACTTGGATCATATGGCTACACCTTC.

The chain carries TRBV11-2 and TRBJ2-7; 8 bases are a match to TRBD2. This CDR3 comprises 13 residues. Per the germline V gene, CDR1 is SGHAT and CDR2 is FQNNGV. With 5 bases clipped from V and 9 bases from J, the junction kept 9 bases outside the gene matches. The CDR3: CASSPREGERQYV. Written as DNA, the CDR3 is TGTGCCAGCAGCCCCCGGGAGGGGGAGCGGCAGTACGTC.

The chain uses TRBV4-2 and TRBJ1-1; D call uncertain. Germline V gives CDR1 LGHNA, CDR2 YNFKEQ. The V end was cut by 0 bases, the J end by 6 bases, with 17 bases between. The CDR3 is 16 residues long. The CDR3 DNA reads TGTGCCAGCAGCCAAGATTGGTCATCCCCGGCTTCTGAAGCTTTCTTT. This gives the protein CASSQDWSSPASEAFF.

The chain links TRBV7-6 to TRBJ2-7; D gene uncertain. The germline V and J ends were trimmed by 5 bases and 11 bases, with 7 bases remaining between them. Germline V CDR1 and CDR2: SGHVS, FNYEAQ. The CDR3 contains 9 residues. The CDR3: CASSPLEYV. CDR3 nucleotides: TGTGCCAGCAGCCCCCTCGAGTACGTC.

This chain joins TRBV7-2 and TRBJ2-3; TRBD1 matches 7 bases. Germline CDR1 reads SGHTA; CDR2 reads FQGNSA. This CDR3 has 13 amino acids. V shed 5 bases and J 9 bases; nucleotides not matched to a gene: 8. Here the CDR3 DNA reads TGTGCCAGCAGCCCGGGGTGGACAGGAACGCAGTATTTT. This sequence encodes CASSPGWTGTQYF.

The rearrangement links TRBV9 to TRBJ2-1; 9 nucleotides agree with TRBD2. Germline CDR1 SGDLS, CDR2 YYNGEE. This CDR3 spans 15 amino acids. Trimming took 0 bases from V and 7 from J; bases not matched to a gene: 5. The CDR3: CASSVVAGVLNEQFF. The CDR3 DNA is TGTGCCAGCAGCGTAGTAGCGGGGGTCTTGAATGAGCAGTTCTTC. The entire variable domain, with the rest obtained from reference TRBV9 and TRBJ2-1, is as follows: DSGVTQTPKHLITATGQRVTLRCSPRSGDLSVYWYQQSLDQGLQFLIQYYNGEERAKGNILERFSAQQFPDLHSELNLSSLELGDSALYFCASSVVAGVLNEQFFGPGTRLTVL.

The rearrangement links TRBV6-2 or TRBV6-3 to TRBJ1-5, with D unresolved. The length of the CDR3 is 13 residues. V was cut by 3 bases and J by 1 base, with 4 bases left in between. Looked up from germline, CDR1 is MNHEY and CDR2 is SVGEGT. Written as DNA, the CDR3 is TGTGCCAGCAGTTATGACAGCAATCAGCCCCAGCATTTT. Translation gives CASSYDSNQPQHF.

CDR3 in DNA: TGCGCCAGCAGCTTGGACAGGGAAGGCTACACCTTC. Protein product: CASSLDREGYTF. This chain joins TRBV5-1 and TRBJ1-2; the D gene is possibly TRBD1 (6 bases). Germline V CDR1 and CDR2: SGHRS, YFSETQ. Trimming removed 0 bases at V and 8 bases at J, with 8 bases between. This CDR3 has 12 amino acids.

The V gene is TRBV3-1 (or the pseudogene TRBV3-2), the J gene TRBJ1-1; D unclear. CDR1 is LGHDT and CDR2 is YNNKEL in the germline V gene (reference sequence). This CDR3 has 15 amino acids. V was trimmed by 3 bases and J by 4 bases, leaving 15 bases between them. The CDR3 DNA reads as TGTGCCAGCAGCCAGCTACAGTCAGCAGGCACTGAAGCTTTCTTT. As protein: CASSQLQSAGTEAFF.

V and J are TRBV2 and TRBJ2-2; D perhaps matches TRBD1 (5 bases). Germline V gene sequence: CDR1 SNHLY, CDR2 FYNNEI. V was shortened by 7 bases and J by 1 base, with 10 bases between the two germline ends. The CDR3 is 14 residues long. The CDR3 bases are TGTGCCAGCACCCGGACAATGAACACCGGGGAGCTGTTTTTT. Translation: CASTRTMNTGELFF.

The CDR3 nucleotides read TGTGCCAGCAGCCGCTTTGGGGCCCTAGATGGCTACACCTTC. Translated, it gives CASSRFGALDGYTF. V is TRBV11-2 and J is TRBJ1-2, with a weak D call TRBD1 (5 bases). Germline CDR1 SGHAT, CDR2 FQNNGV. The germline V and J ends were trimmed by 5 bases and 6 bases, with 16 bases remaining between them. CDR3 length: 14 residues.

CDR3 coding DNA: TGTGCCACCAGTGATTCCACCACAGGGGGTGGCAATCAGCCCCAGCATTTT. Translation gives CATSDSTTGGGNQPQHF. V gene TRBV24-1 combines with J gene TRBJ1-5; 8 bases are shared with TRBD1. Germline values: CDR1 KGHDR, CDR2 SFDVKD. The J segment lost 2 bases and the V segment lost 2 bases, leaving 7 bases of the junction unmatched. The CDR3 runs to 17 residues.

The V gene is TRBV9, the J gene TRBJ1-1; D gene ambiguous. The CDR3 is 14 amino acids. Germline V CDR1 and CDR2: SGDLS, YYNGEE. Trimming left V 3 bases short and J 1 base short, with 10 bases between. CDR3 in amino acids: CASSGGQRNTEAFF. The DNA of the CDR3 is TGTGCCAGCAGCGGGGGTCAGAGGAACACTGAAGCTTTCTTT. Full variable domain (remainder filled in from reference TRBV9 and TRBJ1-1): DSGVTQTPKHLITATGQRVTLRCSPRSGDLSVYWYQQSLDQGLQFLIQYYNGEERAKGNILERFSAQQFPDLHSELNLSSLELGDSALYFCASSGGQRNTEAFFGQGTRLTVV.

In this sample, this clone turned up a few times. The chain employs TRBV12-3 or TRBV12-4 and TRBJ1-5, with D perhaps matching TRBD1 (5 bases). This CDR3 is 13 amino acids long. V was trimmed by 9 bases and J by 5 bases, leaving 14 bases between them. The CDR3 nucleotides read TGTGCCAGTCGGGCAGGGAGGGATCAGCCCCAGCATTTT. It specifies CASRAGRDQPQHF.